The 8 T cell receptor beta chains presented below share a single source sample, sequenced in a study of CD8+CD57+ T cells in acquired aplastic anemia listed by TCRdb under 2018. Flow cytometry had shown CD8+CD57+ cell expansion in the patients selected for sequencing. Sequencer: Illumina HiSeq 2000. Genomic DNA served as template for TCR beta VDJ combination and CDR3 sequence profiling. TCRdb reanalyzed the raw reads on its own, using fastp at Q25 for trimming and MiXCR for clone calling, and kept in-frame beta chains. Under each unique CDR3 protein, matching rows form one entry showing the most common genes and DNA. The sample has about 200,000 distinct CDR3 sequences on record, approximately 60% of them singletons. Around three fifths of the sample lies in the top ten. The sample was sorted CD4+, CD8+, or CD8+CD57+ T cells (not recorded which) from PBMCs. The receptors come from a human donor with aplastic anemia.

The V and J genes are TRBV15 and TRBJ2-7, with 12 nucleotides matching TRBD2. This CDR3 has 18 amino acids. The V segment lost 1 base and the J segment 1 base; nucleotides outside the gene matches: 8. CDR1 and CDR2 from the germline V gene are LNHNV and YYDKDF (reference sequence). CDR3 coding DNA: TGTGCCACCAGCAGAGGACTAGCGGGGGCTTCCGGATCCTACGAGCAGTACTTC. Translation gives CATSRGLAGASGSYEQYF.

V gene TRBV9 combines with J gene TRBJ1-2; D possibly corresponds to TRBD1 (5 bases). V lost 4 bases and J lost 2, with 12 bases in between. Per the germline V gene, CDR1 is SGDLS and CDR2 is YYNGEE. This CDR3 contains 14 residues. This CDR3 reads CASSLTTANYGYTF. The CDR3 nucleotides are TGTGCCAGCAGCTTAACGACAGCCAACTATGGCTACACCTTC.

This clonotype appeared a few times. CDR3 region: CASSYPGGQNSPLHF. Here the CDR3 DNA reads TGTGCCAGCAGTTATCCGGGAGGTCAGAATTCACCCCTCCACTTT. The chain links TRBV6-2 or TRBV6-3 to TRBJ1-6; D remains unclear. The V end was cut by 3 bases, the J end by 7 bases, with 13 bases between. The germline gives CDR1 MNHEY, CDR2 SVGEGT. This CDR3 has 15 amino acids.

The J gene is TRBJ2-1, the V gene TRBV4-1; D gene unclear. CDR1 and CDR2 from the germline V gene are MGHRA and YSYEKL. This CDR3 has 11 amino acids. Trimming pared 4 bases from V and 10 bases from J, leaving 8 bases between. This CDR3 is CASSLEQEQFF. The CDR3 bases are TGCGCCAGCAGCCTGGAACAGGAGCAGTTCTTC.

Concerning this clonotype itself: The junction does not match germline at one end; this may be a read error. This chain joins TRBV10-3 and TRBJ2-7; a weak D match, TRBD1 (7 bases). Germline assignment: CDR1 ENHRY and CDR2 SYGVKD. This CDR3 contains 14 residues. The CDR3: CAIRGVGPTYEQYF. The DNA for the CDR3 is TGTGCTATCAGGGGGGTGGGACCTACCTACGAGCAGTACTTC.

This clonotype was seen only a few times. The V and J genes are TRBV6-4 and TRBJ1-6, with D unclear. Germline CDR1 is MRHNA and CDR2 is SNTAGT. This CDR3 has 14 residues. V dropped 6 bases and J dropped 9 bases, with 15 bases sitting between them. The CDR3 protein is CASSPSGSVSPLHF. In nucleotides, the CDR3 is TGTGCCAGCAGCCCCAGCGGTTCGGTTTCACCCCTCCACTTT.

V usage is TRBV20-1 and J usage is TRBJ1-3, with TRBD1 identical over 11 bases. CDR1 is DFQATT and CDR2 is SNEGSKA in the germline V gene (reference sequence). This CDR3 region has 16 residues. The ends lost 3 bases at V and 3 bases at J; junction bases unmatched: 7. Written as DNA, the CDR3 is TGCAGTGCTAGCGGACAGGGGGCTGAATATGGAAACACCATATATTTT. Translating gives CSASGQGAEYGNTIYF.

This clonotype was counted only a few times. The gene calls are TRBV20-1 and TRBJ1-3; TRBD1 matches at 7 bases. V dropped 3 bases and J dropped 3; count of bases not matched to a gene: 2. The CDR3 consists of 13 residues. CDR1 DFQATT and CDR2 SNEGSKA come from the germline V gene (reference sequence). The CDR3 loop reads CSASRGSGNTIYF. The CDR3, as DNA: TGCAGTGCTAGCAGGGGGAGTGGAAACACCATATATTTT.